The clone carrying this T cell receptor (beta chain) was seen only a few times. V was clipped by 3 bases and J by 5 bases; unmatched bases: 6. Germline loops: CDR1 DFQATT, CDR2 SNEGSKA (reference sequence). The CDR3 runs 13 residues. One entry per CDR3 protein results from TCRdb running MiXCR on the RT-PCR reads. The table lists about 570,000 distinct CDR3 sequences, about 11% of them singletons. The source of the sample is a study of response to subunit inactivated influenza vaccine. These data are also associated with another study on T cells expressing NK-cell markers. That study reports: UMIs accompanied the 5'RACE template switching by which TCR beta cDNA was made.

Specimen: PBMCs from blood, collected on the day of vaccination. The TCR comes from a man aged 45-65 years who received an inactivated influenza vaccine. J is TRBJ2-5 and V is TRBV20-1, with TRBD2 matching 7 bases. The CDR3 loop is CSASRQGGETQYF. For the CDR3, the DNA is TGCAGTGCTAGCCGGCAGGGAGGGGAGACCCAGTACTTC.